This T cell receptor beta chain was sequenced for a study of control samples from healthy donors and cancer patients. The CDR3 runs 14 residues. Germline-derived CDR1 and CDR2 are SGHAT and FQNNGV. The germline V and J ends were trimmed by 5 bases and 1 base, with 11 bases remaining between them. Sequenced by immunoSEQ multiplex PCR; TCRdb stores in-frame clones only, minus some. The data show about 92,000 clones, with approximately 82% seen just once and about 10% held by the top ten. The sequenced sample was blood. The TCR comes from an older woman in good health. V and J are TRBV11-2 and TRBJ1-2; D uncertain. CDR3 nucleotides: TGTGCCAGCAGCCGAGACACAAATAACTATGGCTACACCTTC. Translating gives CASSRDTNNYGYTF.